This entry features one TCR beta chain sequence. The CDR3 is cut off 3 residues early in the read; its end comes from the germline J gene. These data originate in a study of T cells in women clearing cervical HPV infection. Each participant carried one incident cervical HPV16 infection only. MY09/MY11 PCR detected cervical HPV DNA; dot-blot assigned genotypes. The CDR3 has 15 residues. V was pared by 7 bases and J by 3 bases, with 17 bases between. The data were produced by immunoSEQ multiplex PCR, yet TCRdb's version contains in-frame clones alone and is incomplete. The sample's table shows about 39,000 clones.

The sample comprised blood buffy coat. V usage is TRBV12-3 or TRBV12-4 and J usage is TRBJ2-3; TRBD2 might be the D (5 bases). The TCR was taken from a woman between 18 and 75 years old with a cervical HPV16 infection that either progressed to CIN3+ or cleared (not recorded which). The CDR3 DNA, read in part, is TGTGCCAGCACCCTCGAGGGCGTAGAAACAGATACG. It is translated as CASTLEGVETDT. From start to end, the CDR3 is CASTLEGVETDTQYF.